The subject of this entry is one TCR beta chain. The CDR3 spans 16 residues. Germline CDR1 MGHRA, CDR2 YSYEKL. V dropped 2 bases and J dropped 3; count of bases not matched to a gene: 9. Sequencing was performed with immunoSEQ multiplex PCR; in TCRdb, only in-frame clones are kept and a portion is missing. Altogether 20,000 or so clones are present, roughly two thirds being singletons, with the ten largest covering roughly 16%. This entry comes from a study of pediatric ulcerative colitis. During colonoscopy, one to two rectal pinch biopsies were collected. Material for sequencing was gut tissue. The chain recombines TRBV4-1 with TRBJ2-5, with 7 positions matching TRBD1. The TCR was taken from a boy between 10 and 17 years old with severe ulcerative colitis. CDR3 residues: CASSQKVRDREETQYF. The CDR3 DNA sequence: TGCGCCAGCAGCCAAAAGGTCCGAGACAGGGAAGAGACCCAGTACTTC.